This record looks at one TCR beta chain sequence and its context. The data derive from a study of blood T cell repertoires in COVID-19. Study summary: Whether acute or convalescent, the COVID-19 samples came from the United States, Italy and Spain.

CDR1 and CDR2 from the germline V gene are SGHKS and YYEKEE (reference sequence). V lost 4 bases to trimming and J lost 5 bases; unmatched junction nucleotides: 7. The CDR3 loop spans 15 amino acids. TCRdb's table, derived via immunoSEQ multiplex PCR, lists solely in-frame clones and lacks some. The table shows 100,000 or so clones, with approximately 89% occurring only once. The chain carries TRBV5-5 and TRBJ2-5, with 11 bases that match TRBD1. The sample consisted of peripheral blood. The TCR was taken from a human donor with active COVID-19. The donor label of this sample is uncertain. CDR3 amino acids: CASSPGQGAHETQYF. CDR3 nucleotides: TGTGCCAGCAGCCCAGGACAGGGGGCGCACGAGACCCAGTACTTC.